A selection of T cell receptor beta chains follows, all from one sample in a study of blood T cell repertoires in COVID-19. Only in-frame clones appear in the TCRdb table, and some are missing; sequencing was by immunoSEQ multiplex PCR. Of 100,000 to 150,000 clones listed, around 83% are singletons. Sequences were obtained from peripheral blood. The receptor source for this set is a man aged 55 to 69 with acute or convalescent COVID-19. CDR3s include the opening cysteine and the closing phenylalanine or tryptophan. A D gene is named only where the DNA matches it firmly. Clone size is given for some rows only: seen once, a few or many times, or a class if the clone is expanded.

v_call,cdr3_length,d_call,clone_size,j_call,cdr3_aa,cdr3_nt
TRBV10-3,15,TRBD1,NA,TRBJ1-2,CAISEGGGAGRGYTF,TGTGCCATCAGTGAGGGAGGGGGCGCAGGTCGTGGCTACACCTTC
TRBV7-8,13,NA,few,TRBJ1-1,CASSLGENTEAFF,TGTGCCAGCAGCCTCGGGGAGAACACTGAAGCTTTCTTT
TRBV19,15,NA,NA,TRBJ1-3,CASSPETDTRNTIYF,TGTGCCAGTAGTCCCGAGACGGACACACGAAACACCATATATTTT
TRBV6-1,12,NA,NA,TRBJ1-1,CASSDGVPEAFF,TGTGCCAGCAGTGACGGGGTCCCTGAAGCTTTCTTT
TRBV6-2/TRBV6-3,14,TRBD2,NA,TRBJ2-4,CASSYDGTRNIQYF,TGTGCCAGCAGTTACGATGGGACTAGAAACATTCAGTACTTC
TRBV6-1,15,TRBD1,NA,TRBJ2-5,CASSDTGTVRGTQYF,TGTGCCAGCAGTGACACCGGGACAGTCCGGGGGACCCAGTACTTC
TRBV30,14,NA,NA,TRBJ1-6,CAWSAGLSNSPLHF,TGTGCCTGGAGCGCGGGACTCAGTAATTCACCCCTCCACTTT
TRBV28,14,NA,NA,TRBJ2-2,CASTRGGVTGELFF,TGTGCCAGCACACGGGGTGGGGTCACCGGGGAGCTGTTTTTT
TRBV29-1,12,NA,NA,TRBJ1-2,CSVFDKNYGYTF,TGCAGCGTCTTTGACAAAAACTATGGCTACACCTTC
TRBV12-5,13,NA,NA,TRBJ1-2,CASGGDWDYGYTF,TGTGCTAGTGGCGGGGATTGGGACTATGGCTACACCTTC
TRBV18,15,NA,once,TRBJ2-7,CASSPSSGASYEQYF,TGTGCCAGCTCACCAAGTAGTGGAGCCTCCTACGAGCAGTACTTC
TRBV28,15,TRBD1,NA,TRBJ2-1,CASSRGQGRDNEQFF,TGTGCCAGCAGCCGGGGACAGGGGCGCGACAATGAGCAGTTCTTC
TRBV19,14,NA,NA,TRBJ1-4,CASTNRVRDEKLFF,TGTGCCAGTACTAACAGGGTCCGGGATGAAAAACTGTTTTTT
TRBV19,14,NA,few,TRBJ1-4,CASLHRATNEKLFF,TGTGCCAGTCTCCACAGGGCAACTAATGAAAAACTGTTTTTT
TRBV28,15,TRBD1,NA,TRBJ1-2,CASSATTGGLYGYTF,TGTGCCAGCAGCGCGACGACAGGGGGCCTCTATGGCTACACCTTC
TRBV5-1,15,TRBD1,NA,TRBJ2-3,CASSRDRGKTDTQYF,TGCGCCAGCAGCCGCGACAGGGGGAAAACAGATACGCAGTATTTT
TRBV30,12,NA,once,TRBJ1-1,CAWIQGTTEAFF,TGTGCCTGGATCCAGGGCACCACTGAAGCTTTCTTT
TRBV5-1,16,TRBD2,NA,TRBJ2-5,CASSLQGGSRGETQYF,TGCGCCAGCAGCTTGCAGGGCGGGAGCAGAGGAGAGACCCAGTACTTC
TRBV11-1,16,NA,NA,TRBJ1-5,CASSLMAGIRNQPQHF,TGTGCCAGCAGCTTAATGGCGGGGATCCGGAATCAGCCCCAGCATTTT
TRBV10-3,14,NA,NA,TRBJ1-4,CAIRADGGNEKLFF,TGTGCCATCAGAGCGGACGGGGGGAATGAAAAACTGTTTTTT
TRBV3-1/TRBV3-2,15,TRBD2,NA,TRBJ2-1,CASSQEAGVDNEQFF,TGTGCCAGCAGCCAAGAAGCGGGAGTCGACAATGAGCAGTTCTTC
TRBV15,15,NA,NA,TRBJ1-1,CATSRAGGPNTEAFF,TGTGCCACCAGCAGGGCCGGGGGACCGAACACTGAAGCTTTCTTT
TRBV21-1,18,NA,once,TRBJ1-4,CASSLEAKTGGRGEKLFF,TGTGCCAGCAGCCTGGAAGCAAAGACGGGGGGGCGAGGTGAAAAACTGTTTTTT
TRBV18,16,TRBD1,NA,TRBJ2-7,CASSLSRTGFSYEQYF,TGTGCCAGCTCACTCAGTCGGACAGGTTTCTCCTACGAGCAGTACTTC
TRBV6-5,13,NA,NA,TRBJ2-7,CASSLVQGYEQYF,TGTGCCAGCAGTTTGGTACAGGGCTACGAGCAGTACTTC
TRBV6-5,14,TRBD1,many,TRBJ2-7,CASKKDRGFYEQYF,TGTGCCAGCAAAAAGGACAGGGGATTTTACGAGCAGTACTTC
TRBV5-1,14,NA,NA,TRBJ1-2,CTSSLGAVRYGYTF,TGCACCAGCAGCTTGGGGGCAGTGCGCTATGGCTACACCTTC
TRBV9,15,TRBD2,NA,TRBJ2-1,CASSAWLAGANEQFF,TGTGCCAGCAGCGCGTGGCTAGCGGGAGCTAATGAGCAGTTCTTC
TRBV5-1,15,NA,many,TRBJ1-1,CASSLAGTPNTEAFF,TGCGCCAGCAGCTTGGCCGGGACACCGAACACTGAAGCTTTCTTT
TRBV2,13,NA,NA,TRBJ1-1,CASALGSETEAFF,TGTGCCAGCGCTCTTGGGTCGGAGACTGAAGCTTTCTTT
TRBV6-5,14,NA,NA,TRBJ1-6,CASRYSQAGSPLHF,TGTGCCAGCAGGTATTCGCAGGCTGGATCACCCCTCCACTTT
TRBV6-5,11,NA,NA,TRBJ2-1,CASSYYHEQFF,TGTGCCAGCAGTTATTATCATGAGCAGTTCTTC
TRBV28,12,NA,NA,TRBJ1-2,CASSLDRYGYTF,TGTGCCAGCAGTTTAGACAGATATGGCTACACCTTC
TRBV30,12,NA,NA,TRBJ2-7,CAWSVGEGVLYF,TGTGCCTGGAGTGTAGGAGAGGGGGTTTTGTACTTC
TRBV7-8,16,TRBD1,NA,TRBJ1-1,CASSRPGQGVITEAFF,TGTGCCAGCAGCCGACCGGGACAGGGGGTCATCACTGAAGCTTTCTTT
TRBV29-1,12,NA,NA,TRBJ2-7,CSASDKDYEQYF,TGCAGCGCCTCGGACAAGGACTACGAGCAGTACTTC
TRBV16,16,TRBD1,NA,TRBJ1-5,CASSPPGQGGNQPQHF,TGTGCCAGCAGCCCTCCGGGACAGGGGGGAAATCAGCCCCAGCATTTT
TRBV10-2,13,NA,few,TRBJ2-7,CASSDGAPYEQYF,TGCGCCAGCAGTGATGGAGCCCCCTACGAGCAGTACTTC
TRBV7-9,16,TRBD2,few,TRBJ2-2,CASSFLAGLFSGELFF,TGTGCCAGCAGCTTTTTAGCGGGACTGTTCTCCGGGGAGCTGTTTTTT
TRBV30,13,NA,NA,TRBJ1-6,CAWSSLRFPPLHF,TGTGCCTGGAGCTCCCTCCGGTTCCCACCCCTCCACTTT